This T cell receptor (beta chain) was sequenced for a study of blood T cell repertoires in COVID-19. Sequencing used immunoSEQ multiplex PCR; TCRdb keeps in-frame clones, though not all of them. Of around 300,000 clones listed, around 86% are singletons. This CDR3 has 12 amino acids. Germline values: CDR1 KGHDR, CDR2 SFDVKD. V gave up 3 bases and J gave up 15 bases, with 13 bases separating them. The sample was PBMCs or T cells enriched from blood (not recorded which). This sequence joins TRBV24-1 and TRBJ2-2, with a weak D call TRBD2 (5 bases). This TCR derives from a woman aged 18-35 years who had recovered from COVID-19. The CDR3 coding sequence is TGTGCCACCAGTGATGAGGGTCGCTTGGTGTTTTTT. Translation: CATSDEGRLVFF.